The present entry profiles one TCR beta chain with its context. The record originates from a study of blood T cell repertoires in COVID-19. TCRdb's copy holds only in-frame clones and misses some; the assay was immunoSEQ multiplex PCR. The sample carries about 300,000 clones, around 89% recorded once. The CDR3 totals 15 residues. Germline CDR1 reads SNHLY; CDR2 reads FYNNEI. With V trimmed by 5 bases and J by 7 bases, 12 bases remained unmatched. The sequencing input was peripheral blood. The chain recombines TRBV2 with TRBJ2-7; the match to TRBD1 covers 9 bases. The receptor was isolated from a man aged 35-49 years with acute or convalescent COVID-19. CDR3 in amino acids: CASSPWTGEHSEQYF. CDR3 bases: TGTGCCAGCAGTCCATGGACAGGGGAACATTCGGAGCAGTACTTC.